Listed below are T cell receptor beta chains from one sample, sequenced in a study of T cell clones after liver transplantation. The data were produced by immunoSEQ multiplex PCR, yet TCRdb's version contains in-frame clones alone and is incomplete. The data contain just over 80,000 clones, around four fifths of them seen just once; the ten biggest clones take up about 0.52%. The specimen was CD4+ T cells from blood, collected approximately 45 months after liver transplant. These receptors came from a human patient who received a liver transplant. Among the T cells, some may be from the graft donor. The conserved cysteine and the conserved F or W are not part of the CDR3 here.

CDR3	V	J	length
AWKNWREVQETQY	TRBV30	TRBJ2-5	13
ASSPGTSGSTDTQY	TRBV7-9	TRBJ2-3	14
ASSPNPTGRNTEAF	TRBV5-1	TRBJ1-1	14
ASRRLAGGYNEQF	TRBV6-1	TRBJ2-1	13
AITKQGIGTEAF	TRBV10-3	TRBJ1-1	12
ASSSYSGQGYQPQH	TRBV6-6	TRBJ1-5	14
ASSFGQGLREQY	TRBV5-5	TRBJ2-7	12
ASNPDRGYGNTIY	TRBV2	TRBJ1-3	13
ASGTQLGAKNIQY	TRBV2	TRBJ2-4	13
ASSLSNTGELF	TRBV18	TRBJ2-2	11
ASRAGQGKGLAGTNEQF	TRBV27	TRBJ2-1	17
ASSLRENTYNEQF	TRBV5-6	TRBJ2-1	13
AIQGEVAAVTDTQY	TRBV10-1	TRBJ2-3	14
ASSTYRGLGYEQY	TRBV5-8	TRBJ2-7	13
ASRPDSPGSYEQY	TRBV28	TRBJ2-7	13
ASSLAWGQNNQPQH	TRBV27	TRBJ1-5	14
ASTIPGGMNTEAF	TRBV19	TRBJ1-1	13
AISPTGDGTEAF	TRBV10-3	TRBJ1-1	12
ASIGGRGTEAF	TRBV7-9	TRBJ1-1	11
ASSDRGGVNTEAF	TRBV2	TRBJ1-1	13
ASSVRQANNYGYT	TRBV7-9	TRBJ1-2	13
ASSFTSGARHEQY	TRBV5-1	TRBJ2-7	13
ASSNLPRGNTGELF	TRBV4-3	TRBJ2-2	14
ASKDTGQGFRRY	TRBV28	TRBJ2-7	12
ASSFPGQHGYT	TRBV28	TRBJ1-2	11
ASGTGRDNEQF	TRBV2	TRBJ2-1	11
ASSPLAGEGYT	TRBV18	TRBJ1-2	11
ASSYRDSNQPQH	TRBV6-6	TRBJ1-5	12
ASSFSEGAYNEQF	TRBV27	TRBJ2-1	13
ASSEQGPSYEQY	TRBV25-1	TRBJ2-7	12
ASSPGFREGRNEQF	TRBV5-1	TRBJ2-1	14
ASSKTSSNEQF	TRBV6-5	TRBJ2-1	11
ASSLIDRGAYNEQF	TRBV5-4	TRBJ2-1	14
ASSFSGSRGETQY	TRBV7-9	TRBJ2-5	13
ASSQPQGSGELF	TRBV19	TRBJ2-2	12
ASSEINTEAF	TRBV10-2	TRBJ1-1	10
ASSPRDVSFSGNTIY	TRBV18	TRBJ1-3	15
AWIRTDLNTEAF	TRBV30	TRBJ1-1	12
SVCRGQGSYEQY	TRBV29-1	TRBJ2-7	12
ASSLGLAGGTHEQF	TRBV7-9	TRBJ2-1	14
ASSSRTELYEQY	TRBV7-2	TRBJ2-7	12
ASSPSILAKNIQY	TRBV27	TRBJ2-4	13
ASRRKIGTQY	TRBV6-5	TRBJ2-5	10
ASSLAPGQSYEQY	TRBV5-1	TRBJ2-7	13
AWSVRDADEKLF	TRBV30	TRBJ1-4	12
ASSPTSGRAYNEQF	TRBV7-6	TRBJ2-1	14